This T cell receptor (beta chain) was identified in a study of T cells after yellow fever vaccination. Study observations and caveats: A secondary response was less intense yet reached its peak sooner, at day 5 versus 15.

MiXCR was run by TCRdb on the 5' RACE reads, yielding one entry per CDR3 protein. The sample has some 350,000 distinct CDR3 sequences, 3% to 4.5% seen once. About this clonotype itself: Its antigen remains unidentified.

V was cut by 0 bases and J by 3 bases, with 27 bases left in between. Germline values: CDR1 SGHRS, CDR2 YFSETQ. The CDR3 loop spans 20 amino acids. This clonotype originated in a man younger than 35 who received the YFV17D yellow fever vaccine. Sequences were derived from PBMCs, sampled 5 days after the yellow fever booster vaccination. The chain joins TRBV5-1 to TRBJ2-5, with TRBD2 as a possible D gene (6 bases). CDR3 loop: CASSLGSITGEAVFEETQYF. The CDR3 DNA reads TGCGCCAGCAGCTTGGGATCGATTACGGGGGAGGCGGTTTTTGAAGAGACCCAGTACTTC.